These T cell receptor beta chains were read from a single sample in a study of cytomegalovirus exposure and HLA in healthy donors. The protocol was immunoSEQ multiplex PCR, while the TCRdb copy is restricted to in-frame clones and leaves out a portion. This table holds 150,000 to 200,000 clones. The sequenced sample was PBMCs. The origin of the receptors is a woman aged 18-29 years in good health and CMV-seropositive. The CDR3 runs from the conserved cysteine through the conserved F or W. D genes are given only for firm matches.

cdr3_nt,cdr3_aa,v_call,j_call,d_call
TGTGCCAGCAGCTTGGACAGATATTCACCCCTCCACTTT,CASSLDRYSPLHF,TRBV7-3,TRBJ1-6,NA
TGTGCCAGTAGTATAAGATGGGGGGACGCAACCGGGGGTGAGCAGTTCTTC,CASSIRWGDATGGEQFF,TRBV19,TRBJ2-1,NA
TGTGCCAGCAGTTTATTATACAGGGGGGGCGAGCAGTACTTC,CASSLLYRGGEQYF,TRBV28,TRBJ2-7,NA
TGTGCCAGCTCACCACGAGATGGTAGCGAGACCCAGTACTTC,CASSPRDGSETQYF,TRBV18,TRBJ2-5,NA
TGTGCCAGCAGCTCCAGACAGGAACGGAACACCATATATTTT,CASSSRQERNTIYF,TRBV7-9,TRBJ1-3,NA
TGTGCCAGCAGTGATTGGCAGGTCGAACGGCAGTACTTC,CASSDWQVERQYF,TRBV25-1,TRBJ2-7,NA
TGCGCCAGCAGCTTGGGACAGGGTATGGACGAGCAGTACTTC,CASSLGQGMDEQYF,TRBV5-1,TRBJ2-7,TRBD1
TGTGCCAGCAGCCTTACCGAGGGGCGGAGGGACACTGAAGCTTTCTTT,CASSLTEGRRDTEAFF,TRBV4-2,TRBJ1-1,NA
TGTGCCATAATAAGCCAGGGGGTACGGGAGACCCAGTACTTC,CAIISQGVRETQYF,TRBV7-9,TRBJ2-5,TRBD1
TGTGCCAGCAGTACAACAGGTGGGGAAGCTTTCTTT,CASSTTGGEAFF,TRBV6-6,TRBJ1-1,NA
TGTGCCAGCTCACCGACAGGGGGCGTAGGCCAGCCCCAGCATTTT,CASSPTGGVGQPQHF,TRBV18,TRBJ1-5,TRBD1
TGTGCCAGCAACCTAGACAGTAATGAAAAACTGTTTTTT,CASNLDSNEKLFF,TRBV6-1,TRBJ1-4,NA
TGTGCCAGCAGTTATACCTTCCGGGGAGAGACCCAGTACTTC,CASSYTFRGETQYF,TRBV6-5,TRBJ2-5,NA
TGTGCCAGCAGCCGACAGGGATCCCCCTACGAGCAGTACTTC,CASSRQGSPYEQYF,TRBV7-6,TRBJ2-7,TRBD1
TGCGCCAGCAGGAGGGAGACGATCGGTGAGCAGTTCTTC,CASRRETIGEQFF,TRBV5-1,TRBJ2-1,NA
TGCAGTGCTAGTTACAGGGGACGCCAGTACTTC,CSASYRGRQYF,TRBV20-1,TRBJ2-7,TRBD1
TGTGCCATCAGCCAAACTAGCGGGGGGGCCCTCAACATTCAGTACTTC,CAISQTSGGALNIQYF,TRBV10-3,TRBJ2-4,TRBD2
TGTGCCAGTAGTAAGGACAGCCCGCCCCAGCATTTT,CASSKDSPPQHF,TRBV19,TRBJ1-5,NA
TGTGCCTGGAGTAGGGGACTAGCGGCATCCTACGAGCAGTACTTC,CAWSRGLAASYEQYF,TRBV30,TRBJ2-7,TRBD2
TGTGCCAGCAGTGTCGGTGGGAACACCGGGGAGCTGTTTTTT,CASSVGGNTGELFF,TRBV2,TRBJ2-2,NA
TGTGCCAGTGAAGCCGAGACCCAGTACTTC,CASEAETQYF,TRBV19,TRBJ2-5,NA
TGTGCCAGCAGTACCGCTTCACAGGAAGATGAAAAACTGTTTTTT,CASSTASQEDEKLFF,TRBV28,TRBJ1-4,NA
TGTGCCAGCAGCAAAGGCAAGGTAGGGGAAATGGCTGGAAACACCATATATTTT,CASSKGKVGEMAGNTIYF,TRBV21-1,TRBJ1-3,NA